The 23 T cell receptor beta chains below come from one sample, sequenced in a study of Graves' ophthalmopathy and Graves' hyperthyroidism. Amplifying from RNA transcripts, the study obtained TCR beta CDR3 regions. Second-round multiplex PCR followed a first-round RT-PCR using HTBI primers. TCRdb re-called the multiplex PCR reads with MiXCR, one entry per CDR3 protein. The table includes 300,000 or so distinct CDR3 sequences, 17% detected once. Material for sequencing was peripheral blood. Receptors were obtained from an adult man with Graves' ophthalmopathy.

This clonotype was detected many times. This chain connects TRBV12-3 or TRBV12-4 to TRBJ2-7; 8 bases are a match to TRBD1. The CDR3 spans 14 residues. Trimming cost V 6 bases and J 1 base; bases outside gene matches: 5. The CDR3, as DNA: TGTGCCAGCAGGCCAGGGGGCCAATCCTACGAGCAGTACTTC. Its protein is CASRPGGQSYEQYF.

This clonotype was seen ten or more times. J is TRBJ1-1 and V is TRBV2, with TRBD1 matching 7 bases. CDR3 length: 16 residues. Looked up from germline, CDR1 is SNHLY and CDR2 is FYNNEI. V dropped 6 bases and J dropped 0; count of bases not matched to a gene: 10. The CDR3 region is CASRIPDRDLNTEAFF. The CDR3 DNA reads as TGTGCCAGCAGGATCCCAGACAGGGACTTGAACACTGAAGCTTTCTTT.

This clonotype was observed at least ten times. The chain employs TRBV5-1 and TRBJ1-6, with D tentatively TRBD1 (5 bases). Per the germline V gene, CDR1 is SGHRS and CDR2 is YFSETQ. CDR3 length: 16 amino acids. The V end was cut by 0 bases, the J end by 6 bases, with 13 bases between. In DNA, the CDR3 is TGCGCCAGCAGCTTGGAGCGTCGGGACCTTAATTCACCCCTCCACTTT. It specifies CASSLERRDLNSPLHF.

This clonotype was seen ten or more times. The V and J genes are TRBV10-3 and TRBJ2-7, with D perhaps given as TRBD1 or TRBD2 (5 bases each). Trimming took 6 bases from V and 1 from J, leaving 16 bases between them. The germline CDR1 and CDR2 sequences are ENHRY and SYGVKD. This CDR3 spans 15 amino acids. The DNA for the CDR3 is TGTGCCATCAGCCCACAGGACTGGGCATCCTACGAGCAGTACTTC. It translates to CAISPQDWASYEQYF.

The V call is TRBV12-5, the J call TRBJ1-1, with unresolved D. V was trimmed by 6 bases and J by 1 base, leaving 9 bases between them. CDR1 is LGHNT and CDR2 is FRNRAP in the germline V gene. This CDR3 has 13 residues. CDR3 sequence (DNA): TGTGCTAGTGGGCAAACTAAGAACACTGAAGCTTTCTTT. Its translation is CASGQTKNTEAFF.

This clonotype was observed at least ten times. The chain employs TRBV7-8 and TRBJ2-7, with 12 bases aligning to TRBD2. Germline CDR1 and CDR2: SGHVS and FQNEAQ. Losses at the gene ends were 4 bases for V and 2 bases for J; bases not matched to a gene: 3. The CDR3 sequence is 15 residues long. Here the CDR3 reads CASSSRTSGAYEQYF. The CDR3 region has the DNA TGTGCCAGCAGCTCCCGGACTAGCGGGGCCTACGAGCAGTACTTC. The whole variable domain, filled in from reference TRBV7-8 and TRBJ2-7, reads GAGVSQSPRYKVAKRGQDVALRCDPISGHVSLFWYQQALGQGPEFLTYFQNEAQLDKSGLPSDRFFAERPEGSVSTLKIQRTQQEDSAVYLCASSSRTSGAYEQYFGPGTRLTVT.

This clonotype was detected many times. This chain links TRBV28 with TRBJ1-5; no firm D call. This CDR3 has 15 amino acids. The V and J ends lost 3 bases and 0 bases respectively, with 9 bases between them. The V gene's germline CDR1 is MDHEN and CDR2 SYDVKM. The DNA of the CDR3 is TGTGCCAGCAGTTTTTCAGATTTTAGCAATCAGCCCCAGCATTTT. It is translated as CASSFSDFSNQPQHF. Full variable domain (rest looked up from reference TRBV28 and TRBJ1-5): DVKVTQSSRYLVKRTGEKVFLECVQDMDHENMFWYRQDPGLGLRLIYFSYDVKMKEKGDIPEGYSVSREKKERFSLILESASTNQTSMYLCASSFSDFSNQPQHFGDGTRLSIL.

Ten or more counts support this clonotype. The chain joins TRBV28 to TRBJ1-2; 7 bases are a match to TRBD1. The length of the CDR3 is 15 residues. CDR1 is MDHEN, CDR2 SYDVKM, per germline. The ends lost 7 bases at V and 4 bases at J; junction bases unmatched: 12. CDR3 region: CASTLYRDRGYGYTF. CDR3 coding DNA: TGTGCCAGCACCTTATACCGGGACAGAGGCTATGGCTACACCTTC.

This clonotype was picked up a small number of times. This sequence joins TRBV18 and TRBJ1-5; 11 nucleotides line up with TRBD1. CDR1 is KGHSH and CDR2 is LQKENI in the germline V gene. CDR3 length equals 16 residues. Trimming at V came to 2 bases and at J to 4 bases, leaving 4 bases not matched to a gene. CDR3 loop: CASSPGTGGTNQPQHF. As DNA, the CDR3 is TGTGCCAGCTCACCAGGGACAGGGGGAACTAATCAGCCCCAGCATTTT.

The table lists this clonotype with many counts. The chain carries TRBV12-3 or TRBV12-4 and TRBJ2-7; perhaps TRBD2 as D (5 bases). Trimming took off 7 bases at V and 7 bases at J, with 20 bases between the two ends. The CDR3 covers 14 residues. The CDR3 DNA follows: TGTGCCAGCAAACCCGGACCGAGTGGACTGGAGCAGTACTTC. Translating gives CASKPGPSGLEQYF.

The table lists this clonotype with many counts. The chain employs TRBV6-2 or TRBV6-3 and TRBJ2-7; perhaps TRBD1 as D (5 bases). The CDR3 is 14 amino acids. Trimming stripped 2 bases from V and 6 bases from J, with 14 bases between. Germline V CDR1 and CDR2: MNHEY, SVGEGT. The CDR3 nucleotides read TGTGCCAGCAGTTACCCTAATTGGGGCTCCGAGCAGTACTTC. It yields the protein CASSYPNWGSEQYF.

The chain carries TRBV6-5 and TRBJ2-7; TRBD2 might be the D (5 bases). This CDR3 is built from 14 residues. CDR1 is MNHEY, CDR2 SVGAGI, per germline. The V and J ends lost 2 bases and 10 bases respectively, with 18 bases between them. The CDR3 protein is CASSYPGTSGDQYF. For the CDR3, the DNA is TGTGCCAGCAGTTACCCCGGAACTAGTGGTGATCAGTACTTC.

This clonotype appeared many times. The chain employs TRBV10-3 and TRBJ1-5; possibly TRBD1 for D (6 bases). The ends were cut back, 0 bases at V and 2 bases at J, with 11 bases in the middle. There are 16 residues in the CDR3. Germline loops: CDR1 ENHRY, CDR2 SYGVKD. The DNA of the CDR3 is TGTGCCATCAGTGAGTCGGGGGCATTGGGCAATCAGCCCCAGCATTTT. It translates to CAISESGALGNQPQHF.

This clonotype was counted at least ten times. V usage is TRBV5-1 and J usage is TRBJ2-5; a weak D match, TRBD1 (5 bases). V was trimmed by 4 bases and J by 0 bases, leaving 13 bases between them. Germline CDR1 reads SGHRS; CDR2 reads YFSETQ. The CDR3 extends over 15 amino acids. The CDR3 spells CASSQTVTYQETQYF. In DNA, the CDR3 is TGCGCCAGCAGCCAGACAGTGACCTACCAAGAGACCCAGTACTTC.

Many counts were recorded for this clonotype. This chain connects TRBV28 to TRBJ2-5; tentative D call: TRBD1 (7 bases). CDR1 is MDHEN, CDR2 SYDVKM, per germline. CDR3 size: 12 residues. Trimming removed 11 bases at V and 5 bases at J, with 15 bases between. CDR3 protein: CAAGTEGETQYF. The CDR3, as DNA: TGTGCCGCGGGGACAGAAGGGGAGACCCAGTACTTC.

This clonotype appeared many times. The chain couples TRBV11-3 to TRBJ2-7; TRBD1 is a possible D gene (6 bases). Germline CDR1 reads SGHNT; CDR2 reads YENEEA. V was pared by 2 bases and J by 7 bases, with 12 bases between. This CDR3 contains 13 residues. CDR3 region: CASSLYRVGEQYF. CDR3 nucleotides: TGTGCCAGCAGCTTATACAGGGTCGGGGAGCAGTACTTC.

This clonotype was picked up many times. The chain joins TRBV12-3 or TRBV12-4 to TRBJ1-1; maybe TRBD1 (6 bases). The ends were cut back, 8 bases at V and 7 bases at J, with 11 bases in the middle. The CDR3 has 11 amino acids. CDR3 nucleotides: TGTGCCAGCGTTAGAGGGGGTGAAGCTTTCTTT. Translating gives CASVRGGEAFF.

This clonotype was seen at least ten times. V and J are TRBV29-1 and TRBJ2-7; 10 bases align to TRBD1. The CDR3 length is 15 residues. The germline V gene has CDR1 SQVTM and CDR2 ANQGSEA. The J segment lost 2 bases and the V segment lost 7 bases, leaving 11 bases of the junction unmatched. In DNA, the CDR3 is TGCAGCGCCAACCTCCCTGGACAGGGGGCCTACGAGCAGTACTTC. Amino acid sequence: CSANLPGQGAYEQYF.

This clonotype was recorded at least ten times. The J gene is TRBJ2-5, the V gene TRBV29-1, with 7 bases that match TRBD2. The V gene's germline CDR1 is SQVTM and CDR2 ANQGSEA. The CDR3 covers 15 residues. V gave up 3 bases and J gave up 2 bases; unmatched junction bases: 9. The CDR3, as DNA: TGCAGCGTTGAGCCCGCGGGGGACGAACAAGAGACCCAGTACTTC. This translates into CSVEPAGDEQETQYF.

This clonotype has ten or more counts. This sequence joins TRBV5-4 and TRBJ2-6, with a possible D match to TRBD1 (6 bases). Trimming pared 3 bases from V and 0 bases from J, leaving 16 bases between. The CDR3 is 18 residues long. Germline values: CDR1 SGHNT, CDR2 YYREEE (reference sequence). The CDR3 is CASSSLTGQSSGANVLTF. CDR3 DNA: TGTGCCAGCAGCTCTTTGACAGGACAAAGCTCTGGGGCCAACGTCCTGACTTTC.

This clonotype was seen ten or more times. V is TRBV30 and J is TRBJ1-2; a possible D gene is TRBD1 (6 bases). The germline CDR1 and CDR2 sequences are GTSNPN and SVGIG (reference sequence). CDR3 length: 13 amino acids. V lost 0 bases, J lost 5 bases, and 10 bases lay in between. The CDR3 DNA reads TGTGCCTGGAGTGTACTTACAGGGTATGGCTACACCTTC. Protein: CAWSVLTGYGYTF.

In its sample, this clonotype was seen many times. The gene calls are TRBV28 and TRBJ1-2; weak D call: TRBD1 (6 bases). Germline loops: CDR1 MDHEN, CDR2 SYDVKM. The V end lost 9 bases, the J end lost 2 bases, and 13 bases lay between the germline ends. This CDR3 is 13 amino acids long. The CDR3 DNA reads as TGTGCCAGTCGCAGCACAGGGAACTATGGCTACACCTTC. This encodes CASRSTGNYGYTF.

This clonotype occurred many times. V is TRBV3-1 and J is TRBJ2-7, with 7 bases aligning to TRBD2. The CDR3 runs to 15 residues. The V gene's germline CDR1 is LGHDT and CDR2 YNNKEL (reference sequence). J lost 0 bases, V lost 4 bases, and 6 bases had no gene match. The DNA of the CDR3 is TGTGCCAGCAGCCCGCCGGGACTACTCTCCTACGAGCAGTACTTC. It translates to CASSPPGLLSYEQYF.